The sample holds many counts of the clone carrying this TCR beta chain. Its antigen is unidentified. The source of the sample is a study of Graves' ophthalmopathy and Graves' hyperthyroidism. Study in general: By definition, stable hyperthyroidism involved no ophthalmopathy within 18 months of follow-up.

The study amplified TCR beta CDR3 regions using RNA transcripts. The first-round RT-PCR employed HTBI primers together with the Qiagen OneStep RT-PCR kit. A multiplex PCR was then performed as the second round. TCRdb re-analysed the multiplex PCR reads in MiXCR, keeping a single row per CDR3 protein. The repertoire has around 520,000 distinct CDR3 sequences, 35% to 40% of them found once; the top ten carry roughly 4.5%. Overall study results and limits: A majority of expanded thyroid clonotypes exceeding 0.001 frequency were likewise present in blood.

Diagnosis used clinical symptoms, serum thyroxine, TRAb, thyroid ultrasound and orbital computed tomography. The ends were cut back, 1 base at V and 5 bases at J, with 11 bases in the middle. The length of the CDR3 is 14 residues. Germline V gene lookup returns CDR1 LGHNA and CDR2 YNFKEQ. V gene TRBV4-2 combines with J gene TRBJ2-5; a weak D match, TRBD2 (5 bases). The source is an adult man with Graves' hyperthyroidism. What was sequenced was peripheral blood or thyroid tissue (not recorded which). In DNA form, the CDR3 reads TGTGCCAGCAGCCAAGGTTCTAGCTTGGAGACCCAGTACTTC. Translated, it gives CASSQGSSLETQYF.